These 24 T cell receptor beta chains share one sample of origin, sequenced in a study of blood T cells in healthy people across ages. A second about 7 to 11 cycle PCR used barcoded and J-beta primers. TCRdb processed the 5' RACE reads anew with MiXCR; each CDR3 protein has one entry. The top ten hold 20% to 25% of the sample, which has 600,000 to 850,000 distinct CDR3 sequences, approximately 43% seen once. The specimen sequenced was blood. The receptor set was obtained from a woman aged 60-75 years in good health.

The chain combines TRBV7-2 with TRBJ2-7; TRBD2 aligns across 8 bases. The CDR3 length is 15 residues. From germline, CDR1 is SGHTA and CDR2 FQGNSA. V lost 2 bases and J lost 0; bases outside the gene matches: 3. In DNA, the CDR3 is TGTGCCAGCAGCTTACGGGAGGGGGGCTCCTACGAGCAGTACTTC. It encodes CASSLREGGSYEQYF. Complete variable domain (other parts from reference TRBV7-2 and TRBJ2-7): GAGVSQSPSNKVTEKGKDVELRCDPISGHTALYWYRQSLGQGLEFLIYFQGNSAPDKSGLPSDRFSAERTGGSVSTLTIQRTQQEDSAVYLCASSLREGGSYEQYFGPGTRLTVT.

The CDR3 here is CASSRDYTEAFF. DNA for the CDR3: TGTGCCAGCAGCCGGGACTACACTGAAGCTTTCTTT. The rearrangement joins TRBV3-1 to TRBJ1-1; possibly TRBD1 for D (5 bases). The germline V and J ends were trimmed by 4 bases and 3 bases, with 6 bases remaining between them. The CDR3 totals 12 residues. Germline V gene sequence: CDR1 LGHDT, CDR2 YNNKEL (reference sequence).

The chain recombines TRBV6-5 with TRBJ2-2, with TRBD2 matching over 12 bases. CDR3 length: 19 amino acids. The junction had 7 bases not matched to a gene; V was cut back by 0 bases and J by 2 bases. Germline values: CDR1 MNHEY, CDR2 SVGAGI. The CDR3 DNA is TGTGCCAGCAGTTACTCGGGGCTAGCGGGGGGGCTAAACACCGGGGAGCTGTTTTTT. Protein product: CASSYSGLAGGLNTGELFF.

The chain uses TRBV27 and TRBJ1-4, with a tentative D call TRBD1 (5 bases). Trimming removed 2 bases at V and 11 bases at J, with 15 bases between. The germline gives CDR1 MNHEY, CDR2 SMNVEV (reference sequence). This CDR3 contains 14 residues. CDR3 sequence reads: CASSLEPPGGKLFF. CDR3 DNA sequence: TGTGCCAGCAGTTTAGAGCCTCCCGGGGGGAAACTGTTTTTT.

In DNA form, the CDR3 reads TGTGCCACCAGCAGAGATGGGCAGATTAGTTCACCCCTCCACTTT. As protein: CATSRDGQISSPLHF. The rearrangement links TRBV15 to TRBJ1-6; no reliable D call. V lost 0 bases to trimming and J lost 9 bases, with 12 bases between them. Germline V gene lookup returns CDR1 LNHNV and CDR2 YYDKDF (reference sequence). The CDR3 is 15 amino acids.

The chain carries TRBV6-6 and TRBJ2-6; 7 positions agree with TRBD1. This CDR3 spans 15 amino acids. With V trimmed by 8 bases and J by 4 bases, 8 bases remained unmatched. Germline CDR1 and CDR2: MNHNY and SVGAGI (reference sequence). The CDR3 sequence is CASAQTGSGANVLTF. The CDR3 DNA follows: TGTGCCAGCGCACAGACAGGGTCAGGGGCCAACGTCCTGACTTTC.

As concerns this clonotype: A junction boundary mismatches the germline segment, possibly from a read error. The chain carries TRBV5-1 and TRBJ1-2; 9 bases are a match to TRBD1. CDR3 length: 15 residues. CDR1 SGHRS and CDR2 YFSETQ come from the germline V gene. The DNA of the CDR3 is TGCGCCAGCAGCTTGGGGACAGGGGAGAGCTATGGCCACACCTTC. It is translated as CASSLGTGESYGHTF.

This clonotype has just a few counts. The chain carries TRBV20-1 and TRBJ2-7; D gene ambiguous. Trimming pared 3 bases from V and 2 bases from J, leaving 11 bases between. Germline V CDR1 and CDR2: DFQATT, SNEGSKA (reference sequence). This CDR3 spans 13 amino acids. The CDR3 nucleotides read TGCAGTGCTAGTGATAGGAATACCTACGAGCAGTACTTC. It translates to CSASDRNTYEQYF.

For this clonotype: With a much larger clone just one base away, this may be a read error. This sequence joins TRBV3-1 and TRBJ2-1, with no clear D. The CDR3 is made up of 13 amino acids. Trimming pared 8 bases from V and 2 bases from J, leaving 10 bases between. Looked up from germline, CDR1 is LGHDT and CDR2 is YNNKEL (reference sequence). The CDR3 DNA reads TGTGCCAGCGGCGATTCGGCCTACAATGAGCAGTTCTTC. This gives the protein CASGDSAYNEQFF.

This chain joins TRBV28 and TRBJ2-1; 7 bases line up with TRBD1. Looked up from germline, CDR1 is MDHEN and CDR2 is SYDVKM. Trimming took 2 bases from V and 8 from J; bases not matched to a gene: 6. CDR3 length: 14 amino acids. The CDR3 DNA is TGTGCCAGCAGTTTACCGACAGGGATGGATGAGCAGTTCTTC. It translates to CASSLPTGMDEQFF.

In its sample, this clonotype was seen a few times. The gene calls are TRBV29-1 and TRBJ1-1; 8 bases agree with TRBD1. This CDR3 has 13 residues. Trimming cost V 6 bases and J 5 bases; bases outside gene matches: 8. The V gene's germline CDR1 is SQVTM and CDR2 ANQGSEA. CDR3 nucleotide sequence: TGCAGCGTGCAGGGGGCTCGTCGTACTGAAGCTTTCTTT. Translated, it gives CSVQGARRTEAFF.

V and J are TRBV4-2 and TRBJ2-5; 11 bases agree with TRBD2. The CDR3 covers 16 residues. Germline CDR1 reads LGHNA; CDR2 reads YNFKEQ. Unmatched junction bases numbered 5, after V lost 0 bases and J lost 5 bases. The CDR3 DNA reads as TGTGCCAGCAGCCAAGATACTAGCGGGGGTGGGGAGACCCAGTACTTC. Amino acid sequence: CASSQDTSGGGETQYF.

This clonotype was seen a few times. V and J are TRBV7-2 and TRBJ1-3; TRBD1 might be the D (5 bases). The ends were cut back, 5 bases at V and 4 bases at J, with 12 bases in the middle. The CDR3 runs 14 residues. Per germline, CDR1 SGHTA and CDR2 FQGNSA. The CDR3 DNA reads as TGTGCCAGCAGCCTTGGGGCAGGGGGAAACACCATATATTTT. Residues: CASSLGAGGNTIYF. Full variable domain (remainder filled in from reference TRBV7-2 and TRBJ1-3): GAGVSQSPSNKVTEKGKDVELRCDPISGHTALYWYRQSLGQGLEFLIYFQGNSAPDKSGLPSDRFSAERTGGSVSTLTIQRTQQEDSAVYLCASSLGAGGNTIYFGEGSWLTVV.

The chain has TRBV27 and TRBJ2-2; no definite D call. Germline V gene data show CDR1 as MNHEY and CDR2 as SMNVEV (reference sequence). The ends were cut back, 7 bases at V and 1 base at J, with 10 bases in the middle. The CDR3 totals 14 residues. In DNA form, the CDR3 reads TGTGCCAGCACCACCACACTGAACACCGGGGAGCTGTTTTTT. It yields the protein CASTTTLNTGELFF.

CDR3 residues: CSASGTSGRAQGEQYF. The DNA for the CDR3 is TGCAGTGCTAGTGGGACTAGCGGGAGGGCCCAAGGCGAGCAGTACTTC. The V gene is TRBV20-1, the J gene TRBJ2-7; 16 bases map to TRBD2. With V trimmed by 3 bases and J by 6 bases, 8 bases remained unmatched. Germline V lookup: CDR1 DFQATT, CDR2 SNEGSKA (reference sequence). The CDR3 length is 16 residues.

The CDR3 DNA is TGTGCCAGCAGTGAAAGTATAGGGGGTGGGGATACGCAGTATTTT. Translation: CASSESIGGGDTQYF. This chain uses TRBV6-1 with TRBJ2-3; tentatively, D is TRBD1 (6 bases). Germline assignment: CDR1 MNHNS and CDR2 SASEGT. The CDR3 sequence is 15 residues long. V was trimmed by 2 bases and J by 6 bases, leaving 15 bases between them.

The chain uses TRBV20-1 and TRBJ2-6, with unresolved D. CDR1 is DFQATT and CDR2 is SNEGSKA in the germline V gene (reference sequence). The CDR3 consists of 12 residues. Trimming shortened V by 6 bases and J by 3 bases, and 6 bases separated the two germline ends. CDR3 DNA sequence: TGCAGTGCGCGTGATGGGGCCAACGTCCTGACTTTC. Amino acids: CSARDGANVLTF.

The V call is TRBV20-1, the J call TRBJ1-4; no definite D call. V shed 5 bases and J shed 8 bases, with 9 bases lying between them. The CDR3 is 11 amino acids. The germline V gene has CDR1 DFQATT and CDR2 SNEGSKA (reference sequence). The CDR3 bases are TGCAGTGCTCCTGATCCGGAAAAACTGTTTTTT. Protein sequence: CSAPDPEKLFF.

Here the CDR3 reads CSARPGTPLISGANVLTF. DNA of the CDR3: TGCAGTGCTAGACCAGGGACCCCACTCATCTCTGGGGCCAACGTCCTGACTTTC. The chain has TRBV20-1 and TRBJ2-6; D may correspond to TRBD1 or TRBD2 (5 bases each). CDR1 and CDR2 (germline): DFQATT, SNEGSKA (reference sequence). Between the trimmed V and J ends, which lost 2 bases and 0 bases, there was a span of 17 bases. The length of the CDR3 is 18 residues.

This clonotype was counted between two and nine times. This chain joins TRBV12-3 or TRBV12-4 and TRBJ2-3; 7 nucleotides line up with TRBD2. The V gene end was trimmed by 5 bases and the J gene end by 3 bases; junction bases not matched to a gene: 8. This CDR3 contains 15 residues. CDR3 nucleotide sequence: TGTGCCAGCAGTGGGGGACGAGCGGGGACAGATACGCAGTATTTT. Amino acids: CASSGGRAGTDTQYF.

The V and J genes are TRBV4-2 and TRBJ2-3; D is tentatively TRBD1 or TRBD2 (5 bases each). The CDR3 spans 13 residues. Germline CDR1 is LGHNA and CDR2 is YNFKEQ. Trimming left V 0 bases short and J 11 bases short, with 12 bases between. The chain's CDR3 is CASSQDLARGQYF. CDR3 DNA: TGTGCCAGCAGCCAAGATTTGGCGAGGGGGCAGTATTTT.

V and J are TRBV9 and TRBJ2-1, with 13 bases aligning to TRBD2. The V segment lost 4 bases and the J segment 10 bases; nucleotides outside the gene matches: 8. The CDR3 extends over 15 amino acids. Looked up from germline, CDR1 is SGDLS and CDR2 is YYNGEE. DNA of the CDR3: TGTGCCAGCAGCCAGGGACTAGCGGGACCCGCGGAGCAGTTCTTC. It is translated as CASSQGLAGPAEQFF.

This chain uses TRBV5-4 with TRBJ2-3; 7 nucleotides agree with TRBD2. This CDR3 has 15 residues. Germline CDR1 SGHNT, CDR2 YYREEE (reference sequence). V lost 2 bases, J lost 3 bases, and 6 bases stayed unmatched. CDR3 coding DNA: TGTGCCAGCAGCTTTCTAGCGGAGATGACAGATACGCAGTATTTT. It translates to CASSFLAEMTDTQYF.

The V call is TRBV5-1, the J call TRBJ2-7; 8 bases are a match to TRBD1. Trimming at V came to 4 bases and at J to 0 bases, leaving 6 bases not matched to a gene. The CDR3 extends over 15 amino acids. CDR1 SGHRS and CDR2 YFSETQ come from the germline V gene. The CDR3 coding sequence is TGCGCCAGCAGCCCGTCGACAGGGGTCTCCTACGAGCAGTACTTC. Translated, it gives CASSPSTGVSYEQYF.